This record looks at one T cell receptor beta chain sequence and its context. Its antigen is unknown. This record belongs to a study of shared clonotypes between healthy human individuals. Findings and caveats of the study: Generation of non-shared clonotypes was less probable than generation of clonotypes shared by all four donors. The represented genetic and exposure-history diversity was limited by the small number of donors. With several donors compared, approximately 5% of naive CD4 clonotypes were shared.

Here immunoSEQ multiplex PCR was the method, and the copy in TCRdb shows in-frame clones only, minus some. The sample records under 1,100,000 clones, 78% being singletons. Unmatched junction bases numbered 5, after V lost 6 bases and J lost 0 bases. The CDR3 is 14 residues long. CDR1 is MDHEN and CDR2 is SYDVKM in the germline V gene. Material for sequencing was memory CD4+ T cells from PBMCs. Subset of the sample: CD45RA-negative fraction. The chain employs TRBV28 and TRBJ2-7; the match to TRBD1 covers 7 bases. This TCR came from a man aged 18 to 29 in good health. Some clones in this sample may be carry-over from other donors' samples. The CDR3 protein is CASRRTGPSYEQYF. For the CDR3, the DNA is TGTGCCAGCAGGAGGACAGGACCCTCCTACGAGCAGTACTTC.